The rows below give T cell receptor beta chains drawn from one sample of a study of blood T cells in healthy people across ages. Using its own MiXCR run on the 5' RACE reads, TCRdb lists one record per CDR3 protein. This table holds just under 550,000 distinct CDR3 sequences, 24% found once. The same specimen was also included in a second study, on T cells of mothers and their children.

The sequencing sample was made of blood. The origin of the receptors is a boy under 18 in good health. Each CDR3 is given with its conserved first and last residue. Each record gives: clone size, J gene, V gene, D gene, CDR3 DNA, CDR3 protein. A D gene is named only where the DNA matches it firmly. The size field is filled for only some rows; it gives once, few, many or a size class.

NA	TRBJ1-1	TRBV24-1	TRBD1	TGTGCCACCAGCCCAGGGGGCGGGAACACTGAAGCTTTCTTT	CATSPGGGNTEAFF
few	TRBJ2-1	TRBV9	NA	TGTGCCAGCAGCGTAGCCCTGGGGGCGGTTGAGCAGTTCTTC	CASSVALGAVEQFF
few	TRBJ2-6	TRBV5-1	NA	TGCGCCAGCAGCTTGCCCCCAGACCCCTCTGGGGCCAACGTCCTGACTTTC	CASSLPPDPSGANVLTF
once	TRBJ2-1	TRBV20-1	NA	TGCAGTGCTAGAGTCCTGCGGAATGAGCAGTTCTTC	CSARVLRNEQFF
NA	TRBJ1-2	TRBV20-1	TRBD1	TGCAGTGCAAGCGCCACACAGGGGATTAACTATGGCTACACCTTC	CSASATQGINYGYTF
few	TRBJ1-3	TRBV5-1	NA	TGCGCCAGCAGCGACATAATAGGAAACACCATATATTTT	CASSDIIGNTIYF
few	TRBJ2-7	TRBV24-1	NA	TGTGCCACCAGTGATCCCAGGACGAGCTACGAGCAGTACTTC	CATSDPRTSYEQYF
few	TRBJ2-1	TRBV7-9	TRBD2	TGTGCCAGCAGCCCTATACTAGCGGGAGCCTACAATGAGCAGTTCTTC	CASSPILAGAYNEQFF
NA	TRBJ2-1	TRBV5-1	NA	TGCGCCAGCAGCTTGACCCAGGCGAGCTCCTACAATGAGCAGTTCTTC	CASSLTQASSYNEQFF
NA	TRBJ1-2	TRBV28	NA	TGTGCCAGCAGTTTGTCAGGCCCAGCTAACTATGGCTACACCTTC	CASSLSGPANYGYTF
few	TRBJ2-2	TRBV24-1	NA	TGTGCCACAGGGAGGTACACCGGGGAGCTGTTTTTT	CATGRYTGELFF
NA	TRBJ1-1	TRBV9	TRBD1	TGTGCCAGCACCCCAGGGGGGGGGCCGAACACTGAAGCTTTCTTT	CASTPGGGPNTEAFF
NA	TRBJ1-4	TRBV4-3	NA	TGCGCCAGCAGCCAAGGCAGGGTTGCAACTAATGAAAAACTGTTTTTT	CASSQGRVATNEKLFF
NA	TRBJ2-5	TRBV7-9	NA	TGTGCCAGCAGCTTTTTGGGGAACCAAGAGACCCAGTACTTC	CASSFLGNQETQYF
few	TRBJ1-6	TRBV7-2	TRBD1	TGTGCCAGCAGCCCCCCATCAGGGGGCGCACAGTCACCCCTCCACTTT	CASSPPSGGAQSPLHF
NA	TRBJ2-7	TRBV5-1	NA	TGCGCCAGCAGCTTGCCCGGCACCAATTACGAGCAGTACTTC	CASSLPGTNYEQYF
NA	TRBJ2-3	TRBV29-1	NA	TGCAGCGTGGACCCCGGACGGCTTAGCACAGATACGCAGTATTTT	CSVDPGRLSTDTQYF
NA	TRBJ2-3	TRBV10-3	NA	TGTGCCATCCTGAGCCCGGGGGTCGATACGCAGTATTTT	CAILSPGVDTQYF
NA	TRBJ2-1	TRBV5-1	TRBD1	TGCGCCAGCAGCTCCGGGACAGGGTCCTACAATGAGCAGTTCTTC	CASSSGTGSYNEQFF
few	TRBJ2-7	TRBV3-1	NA	TGTGCCAGCAGCCTAAACCTGGACTTGTCGGGGAAGCAGTACTTC	CASSLNLDLSGKQYF
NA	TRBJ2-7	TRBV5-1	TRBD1	TGCGCCAGCAGCGGCGGGACAGGGGATCTCCACGAGCAGTACTTC	CASSGGTGDLHEQYF
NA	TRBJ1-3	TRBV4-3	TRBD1	TGCGCCAGCAGCCAGGACTTCAACAGGGGCTCTGGAAACACCATATATTTT	CASSQDFNRGSGNTIYF
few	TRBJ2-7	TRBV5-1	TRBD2	TGCGCCAGCAGCTTGGATTGGGGCGGGGGATCGGAGCAGTACTTC	CASSLDWGGGSEQYF
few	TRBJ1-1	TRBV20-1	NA	TGCAGTGCTAGACCCGGACAGACCCCCACTGAAGCTTTCTTT	CSARPGQTPTEAFF
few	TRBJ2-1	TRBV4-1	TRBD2	TGCGCCAGCAGCCCAGTTCTCACTAGCGGGAGTAATGAGCAGTTCTTC	CASSPVLTSGSNEQFF
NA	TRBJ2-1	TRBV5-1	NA	TGCGCCAGCAGCTTATATCGGAGTTCCTACAATGAGCAGTTCTTC	CASSLYRSSYNEQFF
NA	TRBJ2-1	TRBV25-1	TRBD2	TGTGCCAGCAGTCTAGCGGGGGGCCTGTTGGGGCAGTTCTTC	CASSLAGGLLGQFF
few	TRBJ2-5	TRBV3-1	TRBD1	TGTGCCAGCAGCCAAGTACAGGGGGCAGATGAGACCCAGTACTTC	CASSQVQGADETQYF
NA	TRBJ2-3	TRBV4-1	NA	TGCGCCAGCAGCCAAGTAGCTCGTCTAGCGCACACAGATACGCAGTATTTT	CASSQVARLAHTDTQYF
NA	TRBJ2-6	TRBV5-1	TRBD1	TGCGCCAGCAGAACGGACAGGGGGAGTGGGGCCAACGTCCTGACTTTC	CASRTDRGSGANVLTF
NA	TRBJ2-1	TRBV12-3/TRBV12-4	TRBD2	TGTGCCAGCAGTTTTTCACTAGCGGGAAGGAATTTCGACAATGAGCAGTTCTTC	CASSFSLAGRNFDNEQFF